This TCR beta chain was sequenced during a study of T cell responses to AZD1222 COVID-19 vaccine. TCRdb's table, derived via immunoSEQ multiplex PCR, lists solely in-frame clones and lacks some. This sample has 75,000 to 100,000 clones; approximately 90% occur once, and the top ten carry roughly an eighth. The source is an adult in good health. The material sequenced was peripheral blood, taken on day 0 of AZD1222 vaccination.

The DNA of the CDR3 is TGTGCCAGCAGGGGGGACAATGAGCAGTTCTTC. Translated, it gives CASRGDNEQFF. V usage is TRBV2 and J usage is TRBJ2-1; D is tentatively TRBD1 or TRBD2 (5 bases each). Germline CDR1 reads SNHLY; CDR2 reads FYNNEI. V was trimmed by 6 bases and J by 5 bases, leaving 5 bases between them. The CDR3 spans 11 residues.